This entry lists 26 T cell receptor beta chains sequenced from one sample in a study of Ad26.COV2.S vaccination and SARS-CoV-2 variants. This sample's treatment: some 20 received Ad26.COV2.S at low or high dose, single or two shots; roughly five received placebo; per-sample allocation not given. Vaccine and placebo recipients were sampled on day 63 after the first injection. Clones were read by immunoSEQ multiplex PCR, and TCRdb kept only the in-frame ones, dropping some. The sample has over 400,000 clones; about 91% are singletons. Source: peripheral blood, taken in a trial of Ad26.COV2.S vaccine versus placebo. These TCRs come from a person between 18 and 65 years old who received the Ad26.COV2.S COVID-19 vaccine or a placebo.

V usage is TRBV7-3 and J usage is TRBJ1-2; 11 bases map to TRBD1. There are 16 residues in the CDR3. With 0 bases clipped from V and 7 bases from J, the junction kept 7 bases outside the gene matches. Germline-derived CDR1 and CDR2 are SGHTA and FQGTGA. The DNA of the CDR3 is TGTGCCAGCAGCTTAACCCCCCCGGGACAGGGGGTTGGCTACACCTTC. Translation: CASSLTPPGQGVGYTF.

This rearrangement joins TRBV6-5 to TRBJ1-3, with no clear D. V lost 2 bases to trimming and J lost 2 bases, with 7 bases between them. Germline V gene sequence: CDR1 MNHEY, CDR2 SVGAGI. The CDR3 spans 14 residues. For the CDR3, the DNA is TGTGCCAGCAGTTACATGGGCGCTGGAAACACCATATATTTT. Its translation is CASSYMGAGNTIYF.

This sequence joins TRBV6-2 or TRBV6-3 and TRBJ2-1, with D hard to call. The CDR3 has 16 residues. From germline, CDR1 is MNHEY and CDR2 SVGEGT. Trimming pared 5 bases from V and 9 bases from J, leaving 23 bases between. The CDR3: CASSRRVEVSYVEQFF. The CDR3 DNA reads TGTGCCAGCAGTCGACGGGTCGAGGTCTCCTACGTTGAGCAGTTCTTC.

V is TRBV6-5 and J is TRBJ1-6; D gene uncertain. Germline-derived CDR1 and CDR2 are MNHEY and SVGAGI. Trimming pared 5 bases from V and 5 bases from J, leaving 10 bases between. There are 14 residues in the CDR3. The DNA of the CDR3 is TGTGCCAGCAGTCCTGCCCCCCATAATTCACCCCTCCACTTT. Its translation: CASSPAPHNSPLHF.

The chain joins TRBV28 to TRBJ1-6, with D unclear. This CDR3 contains 15 residues. CDR1 and CDR2 (germline): MDHEN, SYDVKM. CDR3 residues: CAAHTLTLDNSPLHF. CDR3 DNA: TGTGCAGCCCACACGTTGACCTTGGATAATTCACCCCTCCACTTT.

The CDR3 nucleotides read TGTGCCAGCAGTCGGTCTAATAGCAATCAGCCCCAGCATTTT. Protein sequence: CASSRSNSNQPQHF. The genes are TRBV2 and TRBJ1-5, with unresolved D. Germline V lookup: CDR1 SNHLY, CDR2 FYNNEI. CDR3 length: 14 amino acids. The germline V and J ends were trimmed by 5 bases and 0 bases, with 8 bases remaining between them.

The chain combines TRBV24-1 with TRBJ1-1; the match to TRBD1 covers 8 bases. After removal of 5 bases from V and 7 bases from J, the junction contained 8 bases not matched to a gene. Germline values: CDR1 KGHDR, CDR2 SFDVKD. The CDR3 contains 14 residues. CDR3 amino acids: CATSGGQGRSEAFF. CDR3 nucleotides: TGTGCCACCAGTGGTGGACAGGGTCGTAGTGAAGCTTTCTTT.

The chain is built from TRBV28 and TRBJ2-7; D may be TRBD2 (5 bases). The V gene lost 5 bases and the J gene lost 4 bases, with 9 bases spanning the gap. Germline assignment: CDR1 MDHEN and CDR2 SYDVKM. This CDR3 is built from 12 residues. CDR3 region: CASSATGYEQYV. CDR3 DNA sequence: TGTGCCAGCAGTGCTACGGGATACGAGCAGTACGTC.

The chain uses TRBV6-1 and TRBJ1-1; the D is unclear. This CDR3 has 15 residues. Germline CDR1 is MNHNS and CDR2 is SASEGT. V gave up 1 base and J gave up 0 bases, with 9 bases separating them. The DNA for the CDR3 is TGTGCCAGCAGTGAAGGGCAAGGCGTGAACACTGAAGCTTTCTTT. This sequence encodes CASSEGQGVNTEAFF.

The chain combines TRBV10-2 with TRBJ2-3; 11 bases match TRBD2. The V gene's germline CDR1 is WSHSY and CDR2 SAAADI. The CDR3 length is 16 residues. V shed 7 bases and J 5 bases; nucleotides not matched to a gene: 11. The CDR3 protein is CASNLRLAGGGDTQYF. CDR3 nucleotides: TGCGCCAGCAATTTGAGGCTAGCGGGAGGAGGAGATACGCAGTATTTT.

J is TRBJ2-5 and V is TRBV27; D is possibly TRBD2 (5 bases). Germline-derived CDR1 and CDR2 are MNHEY and SMNVEV (reference sequence). CDR3 size: 18 residues. The V end lost 4 bases, the J end lost 3 bases, and 24 bases lay between the germline ends. The CDR3 sequence: CASSSELATAGTEETQYF. CDR3 DNA: TGTGCCAGCAGTTCCGAGTTGGCGACTGCGGGTACCGAAGAGACCCAGTACTTC.

This sequence joins TRBV14 and TRBJ2-7; a weak D match, TRBD2 (6 bases). The V end was cut by 4 bases, the J end by 3 bases, with 16 bases between. From germline, CDR1 is SGHDN and CDR2 FVKESK. The CDR3 totals 15 residues. In nucleotides, the CDR3 is TGTGCCAGCAGCCCATGGCAGAGGACTAACTACGAGCAGTACGTC. Its protein product is CASSPWQRTNYEQYV.

This CDR3 is CASRKRDRYNEQFF. CDR3 in DNA: TGTGCCAGCAGAAAACGGGACAGATACAATGAGCAGTTCTTC. The chain is built from TRBV6-5 and TRBJ2-1; 7 nucleotides match TRBD1. The CDR3 spans 14 residues. CDR1 and CDR2 from the germline V gene are MNHEY and SVGAGI. Unmatched junction bases numbered 6, after V lost 6 bases and J lost 4 bases.

The chain has TRBV4-3 and TRBJ2-1; weak D call: TRBD2 (6 bases). V was shortened by 1 base and J by 10 bases, with 17 bases between the two germline ends. The CDR3 runs 15 residues. Germline lookup yields CDR1 LGHNA and CDR2 YSLEER. As DNA, the CDR3 is TGCGCCAGCAGCCAAGTTGGCGGGGCCCTGGGCGAGCAGTTCTTC. It is translated as CASSQVGGALGEQFF.

This chain joins TRBV24-1 and TRBJ2-5; 9 nucleotides align to TRBD2. V shed 5 bases and J 7 bases; nucleotides not matched to a gene: 13. The germline CDR1 and CDR2 sequences are KGHDR and SFDVKD. The CDR3 length is 16 residues. The CDR3 nucleotides read TGTGCCACCAGTGTTAATAGCGGGGGCCCCAAGTCGACCCAGTACTTC. Its translation is CATSVNSGGPKSTQYF.

The genes are TRBV7-9 and TRBJ1-1, with D unresolved. Germline V gene lookup returns CDR1 SEHNR and CDR2 FQNEAQ (reference sequence). V was shortened by 5 bases and J by 1 base, with 14 bases between the two germline ends. CDR3 length equals 15 residues. The CDR3 is CASSKARGENTEAFF. The CDR3 DNA reads as TGTGCCAGCAGCAAGGCGCGGGGTGAGAACACTGAAGCTTTCTTT.

The chain couples TRBV14 to TRBJ1-4; no definite D call. There are 17 residues in the CDR3. CDR1 is SGHDN, CDR2 FVKESK, per germline. V lost 8 bases and J 1 base, leaving 20 bases between the germline ends. CDR3 in DNA: TGTGCCAGCCGGGGTGGCCTAGGAGGAGGAACTAATGAAAAACTGTTTTTT. Encoded protein: CASRGGLGGGTNEKLFF.

This clone was recorded once. This chain joins TRBV7-2 and TRBJ2-1; possible D gene TRBD2, 5 bases. Trimming took 5 bases from V and 6 from J, leaving 20 bases between them. The CDR3 contains 16 residues. Germline V gene data show CDR1 as SGHTA and CDR2 as FQGNSA. CDR3 nucleotides: TGTGCCAGCAGCCCCCGCAGGATAGCGCTCAGCAATGAGCAGTTCTTC. Its translation: CASSPRRIALSNEQFF.

The chain uses TRBV29-1 and TRBJ2-3, with D maybe TRBD2 (5 bases). Between the trimmed V and J ends, which lost 5 bases and 2 bases, there was a span of 11 bases. Germline CDR1 is SQVTM and CDR2 is ANQGSEA. The CDR3 extends over 13 amino acids. The CDR3 loop is CSVLTRITDTQYF. The DNA of the CDR3 is TGCAGCGTTCTTACTAGAATCACAGATACGCAGTATTTT.

This chain connects TRBV4-2 to TRBJ1-1; maybe TRBD1 (6 bases). The V end lost 1 base, the J end lost 2 bases, and 11 bases lay between the germline ends. Germline values: CDR1 LGHNA, CDR2 YNFKEQ. The CDR3 totals 15 residues. The chain's CDR3 is CASSQVPGANTEAFF. The CDR3 DNA reads as TGTGCCAGCAGCCAAGTACCGGGGGCAAACACTGAAGCTTTCTTT.

This sequence joins TRBV5-4 and TRBJ2-5; 10 positions match TRBD2. The junction had 6 bases not matched to a gene; V was cut back by 3 bases and J by 4 bases. This CDR3 is built from 15 residues. The V gene's germline CDR1 is SGHNT and CDR2 YYREEE (reference sequence). CDR3 sequence (DNA): TGTGCCAGCAGCTACCTAGCGGGGGAGGGAGAGACCCAGTACTTC. Amino acid sequence: CASSYLAGEGETQYF.

J is TRBJ1-1 and V is TRBV7-3; D possibly corresponds to TRBD1 (5 bases). V was trimmed by 0 bases and J by 4 bases, leaving 12 bases between them. Germline CDR1 and CDR2: SGHTA and FQGTGA. The CDR3 is 15 residues long. CDR3: CASSLTSLGVTEAFF. The CDR3 region has the DNA TGTGCCAGCAGCTTAACGTCCCTGGGGGTCACTGAAGCTTTCTTT.

The chain has TRBV5-1 and TRBJ1-1; no firm D call. V was cut by 3 bases and J by 1 base, with 13 bases left in between. Germline CDR1 SGHRS, CDR2 YFSETQ. The length of the CDR3 is 15 residues. The CDR3 protein is CASSSLRQTNTEAFF. DNA for the CDR3: TGCGCCAGCAGCTCCCTACGACAAACGAACACTGAAGCTTTCTTT. The full variable domain, rest sourced from reference TRBV5-1 and TRBJ1-1, is KAGVTQTPRYLIKTRGQQVTLSCSPISGHRSVSWYQQTPGQGLQFLFEYFSETQRNKGNFPGRFSGRQFSNSRSEMNVSTLELGDSALYLCASSSLRQTNTEAFFGQGTRLTVV.

This chain uses TRBV9 with TRBJ2-7; a possible D gene is TRBD2 (6 bases). The CDR3 has 14 residues. Trimming took off 0 bases at V and 3 bases at J, with 10 bases between the two ends. The V gene's germline CDR1 is SGDLS and CDR2 YYNGEE. The CDR3 spells CASSVGGDLYEQYF. The DNA for the CDR3 is TGTGCCAGCAGCGTAGGCGGGGACCTCTACGAGCAGTACTTC. The variable domain in full, with the rest retrieved from reference TRBV9 and TRBJ2-7, is DSGVTQTPKHLITATGQRVTLRCSPRSGDLSVYWYQQSLDQGLQFLIQYYNGEERAKGNILERFSAQQFPDLHSELNLSSLELGDSALYFCASSVGGDLYEQYFGPGTRLTVT.

The chain carries TRBV20-1 and TRBJ2-7; possible D gene TRBD1, 6 bases. Germline CDR1 and CDR2: DFQATT and SNEGSKA (reference sequence). Trimming removed 3 bases at V and 0 bases at J, with 12 bases between. CDR3 length equals 14 residues. The CDR3 DNA reads as TGCAGTGCTAGTAAACAGGGAAACTCCTACGAGCAGTACTTC. Amino acid sequence: CSASKQGNSYEQYF.

The chain combines TRBV5-4 with TRBJ2-7; D call uncertain. Germline V gives CDR1 SGHNT, CDR2 YYREEE (reference sequence). Trimming pared 0 bases from V and 3 bases from J, leaving 13 bases between. The length of the CDR3 is 15 residues. In nucleotides, the CDR3 is TGTGCCAGCAGCTTGGGACGGCCTGGGGACTACGAGCAGTACTTC. Amino acid sequence: CASSLGRPGDYEQYF.